The 15 T cell receptor beta chains below were found in one sample sequenced in a study of neoadjuvant anti-PD-1 for oral cavity cancer. TCRdb's copy holds only in-frame clones and misses some; the assay was immunoSEQ multiplex PCR. The sample contains 9,500 to 15,000 clones, 70% to 75% of which appear only once. Time point specified: after neoadjuvant nivolumab, at surgical resection. The sample was PBMCs, taken after nivolumab (anti-PD-1) treatment. These receptors were taken from a person aged 40-85 years with oral cavity squamous cell carcinoma.

The CDR3: CASTGDWGNYGYTF. Written as DNA, the CDR3 is TGTGCCAGCACCGGGGACTGGGGTAACTATGGCTACACCTTC. The V call is TRBV6-1, the J call TRBJ1-2; D possibly corresponds to TRBD1 (5 bases). Germline assignment: CDR1 MNHNS and CDR2 SASEGT. The V end was cut by 7 bases, the J end by 1 base, with 13 bases between. The CDR3 sequence is 14 residues long.

The chain has TRBV14 and TRBJ1-2; D ambiguous. CDR3 length: 13 amino acids. Looked up from germline, CDR1 is SGHDN and CDR2 is FVKESK. V dropped 4 bases and J dropped 8 bases, with 14 bases sitting between them. CDR3 protein: CASSRARRTGYTF. In DNA form, the CDR3 reads TGTGCCAGCAGCCGAGCCCGAAGAACAGGCTACACCTTC.

There are a few counts of this clone. The chain joins TRBV7-3 to TRBJ2-1; 13 nucleotides align to TRBD2. The CDR3 sequence is 14 residues long. With 5 bases clipped from V and 8 bases from J, the junction kept 3 bases outside the gene matches. Per the germline V gene, CDR1 is SGHTA and CDR2 is FQGTGA. CDR3 DNA sequence: TGTGCCAGCAGCCACGGACTAGCGGGAGATGAGCAGTTCTTC. Translation: CASSHGLAGDEQFF.

J is TRBJ1-2 and V is TRBV7-9; D uncertain. CDR3 length: 14 residues. V was shortened by 3 bases and J by 8 bases, with 16 bases between the two germline ends. Germline loops: CDR1 SEHNR, CDR2 FQNEAQ (reference sequence). CDR3 region: CASSFLDRTRGYTF. The CDR3 bases are TGTGCCAGCAGCTTTCTGGACCGGACCCGGGGCTACACCTTC.

This clone has a handful of counts. This chain connects TRBV6-1 to TRBJ2-5; perhaps TRBD2 as D (5 bases). V lost 0 bases, J lost 1 base, and 12 bases lay in between. The CDR3 consists of 16 residues. In germline, CDR1 is MNHNS, CDR2 SASEGT. The CDR3 nucleotides are TGTGCCAGCAGTGAAGCTGGCAGCGGAATCCAAGAGACCCAGTACTTC. It codes for CASSEAGSGIQETQYF.

As concerns this clone: An end of the junction differs from the germline gene, which may be a read error. The chain links TRBV2 to TRBJ2-1; TRBD1 might be the D (6 bases). The CDR3 is 11 amino acids. Looked up from germline, CDR1 is SNHLY and CDR2 is FYNNEI. The CDR3 DNA follows: TGTGCCAGCAGGGCGTACAGGGAGCCGTTCTTC. Protein: CASRAYREPFF.

The rearrangement uses TRBV2 and TRBJ2-7, with D possibly called TRBD1 or TRBD2 (5 bases each). This CDR3 comprises 17 residues. V lost 6 bases and J 0 bases, leaving 21 bases between the germline ends. From germline, CDR1 is SNHLY and CDR2 FYNNEI. The CDR3 loop is CASSPVWDLRSSYEQYF. The CDR3 nucleotides are TGTGCCAGCAGCCCCGTTTGGGACCTCAGGAGCTCCTACGAGCAGTACTTC. Full variable domain (remainder filled in from reference TRBV2 and TRBJ2-7): EPEVTQTPSHQVTQMGQEVILRCVPISNHLYFYWYRQILGQKVEFLVSFYNNEISEKSEIFDDQFSVERPDGSNFTLKIRSTKLEDSAMYFCASSPVWDLRSSYEQYFGPGTRLTVT.

The rearrangement links TRBV6-1 to TRBJ2-1; D gene ambiguous. CDR3 length: 15 residues. CDR1 and CDR2 (germline): MNHNS, SASEGT. Trimming took 5 bases from V and 2 from J, leaving 13 bases between them. The chain's CDR3 is CASSTSRWPYNEQFF. Here the CDR3 DNA reads TGTGCCAGCAGTACCAGTCGGTGGCCCTACAATGAGCAGTTCTTC.

The rearrangement joins TRBV29-1 to TRBJ1-1; 8 bases are shared with TRBD1. The CDR3 extends over 13 amino acids. Germline V gene sequence: CDR1 SQVTM, CDR2 ANQGSEA. V lost 4 bases and J lost 4; bases outside the gene matches: 5. The CDR3 reads CSVATGGGTEAFF. DNA of the CDR3: TGCAGCGTTGCCACAGGGGGGGGCACTGAAGCTTTCTTT.

This chain links TRBV5-1 with TRBJ2-1; a weak D match, TRBD2 (6 bases). V dropped 4 bases and J dropped 0 bases, with 14 bases sitting between them. Germline V CDR1 and CDR2: SGHRS, YFSETQ. The CDR3 has 16 amino acids. The CDR3 nucleotides are TGCGCCAGCAGCACCAATAGCGGTAACTCCTACAATGAGCAGTTCTTC. This codes for CASSTNSGNSYNEQFF.

The chain links TRBV30 to TRBJ1-1, with 7 bases that match TRBD1. Germline CDR1 reads GTSNPN; CDR2 reads SVGIG (reference sequence). The CDR3 spans 13 residues. With 3 bases clipped from V and 4 bases from J, the junction kept 5 bases outside the gene matches. CDR3 residues: CAWRGTASTEAFF. DNA of the CDR3: TGTGCCTGGAGGGGGACAGCGAGCACTGAAGCTTTCTTT.

The J gene is TRBJ1-5, the V gene TRBV19, with 10 bases lining up with TRBD1. Germline V lookup: CDR1 LNHDA, CDR2 SQIVND (reference sequence). The CDR3 has 15 amino acids. V lost 5 bases, J lost 5 bases, and 6 bases stayed unmatched. CDR3 sequence (DNA): TGTGCCAGTAGTGCCGACAGGGGGCAGTATCAGCCCCAGCATTTT. Its protein is CASSADRGQYQPQHF.

This chain joins TRBV10-1 and TRBJ2-2, with D uncertain. Trimming stripped 6 bases from V and 5 bases from J, with 16 bases between. Looked up from germline, CDR1 is WNHNN and CDR2 is SYGVQD (reference sequence). CDR3 size: 15 residues. The CDR3 nucleotides are TGCGCCAGCAGCGCCTCGGTCATGGGGACCGGGGAGCTGTTTTTT. Translation gives CASSASVMGTGELFF.

This clone appeared a few times. The J gene is TRBJ2-7, the V gene TRBV12-2; TRBD2, the table's D call, lacks a check against the DNA. TRBV12-2 is classified as a pseudogene. This CDR3 contains 9 residues. The CDR3 protein is CASEDEQYF. The DNA of the CDR3 is TGTGCAAGTGAGGACGAGCAGTACTTC.

Points on this clone: One end of the junction does not line up with germline, which may come from a read error. V and J are TRBV9 and TRBJ2-1; 8 bases align to TRBD2. Germline values: CDR1 SGDLS, CDR2 YYNGEE. The CDR3 is 15 amino acids. The CDR3 loop reads CAGSEAGAFYNEQFF. The CDR3 DNA sequence: TGTGCCGGCAGCGAAGCGGGGGCCTTCTACAATGAGCAGTTCTTC.